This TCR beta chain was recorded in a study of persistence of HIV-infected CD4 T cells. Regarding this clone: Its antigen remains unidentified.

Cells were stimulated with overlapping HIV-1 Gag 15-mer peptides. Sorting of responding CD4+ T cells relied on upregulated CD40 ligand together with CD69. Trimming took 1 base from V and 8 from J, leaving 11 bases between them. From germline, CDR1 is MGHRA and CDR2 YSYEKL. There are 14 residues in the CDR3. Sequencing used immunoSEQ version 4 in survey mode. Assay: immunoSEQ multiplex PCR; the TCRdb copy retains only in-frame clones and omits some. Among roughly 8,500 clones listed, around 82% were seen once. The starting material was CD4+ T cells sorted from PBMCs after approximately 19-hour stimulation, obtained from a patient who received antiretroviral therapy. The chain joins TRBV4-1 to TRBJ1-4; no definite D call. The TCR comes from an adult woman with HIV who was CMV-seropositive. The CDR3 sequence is CASSQVGLREKLFF. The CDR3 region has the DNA TGCGCCAGCAGCCAAGTCGGCTTGCGGGAAAAACTGTTTTTT.